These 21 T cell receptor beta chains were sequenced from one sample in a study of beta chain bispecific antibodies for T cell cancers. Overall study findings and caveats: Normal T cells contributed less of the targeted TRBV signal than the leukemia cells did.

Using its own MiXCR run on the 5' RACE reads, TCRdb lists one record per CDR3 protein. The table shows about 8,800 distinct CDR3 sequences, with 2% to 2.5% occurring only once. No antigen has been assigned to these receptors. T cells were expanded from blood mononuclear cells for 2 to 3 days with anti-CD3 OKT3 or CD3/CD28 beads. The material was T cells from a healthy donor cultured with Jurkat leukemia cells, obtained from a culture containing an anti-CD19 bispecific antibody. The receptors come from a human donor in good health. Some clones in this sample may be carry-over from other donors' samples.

The CDR3 nucleotides are TGTGCCTGGAGCAGGGGGCTTCACCAAGCTTTCTTT. The encoded protein is CAWSRGLHQAFF. The J gene is TRBJ1-1, the V gene TRBV30; 8 bases fit TRBD1. After removal of 3 bases from V and 9 bases from J, the junction contained 6 bases not matched to a gene. This CDR3 has 12 amino acids. The germline CDR1 and CDR2 sequences are GTSNPN and SVGIG (reference sequence). Together with reference TRBV30 and TRBJ1-1, the CDR3 gives the full variable domain: SQTIHQWPATLVQPVGSPLSLECTVEGTSNPNLYWYRQAAGRGLQLLFYSVGIGQISSEVPQNLSASRPQDRQFILSSKKLLLSDSGFYLCAWSRGLHQAFFGQGTRLTVV.

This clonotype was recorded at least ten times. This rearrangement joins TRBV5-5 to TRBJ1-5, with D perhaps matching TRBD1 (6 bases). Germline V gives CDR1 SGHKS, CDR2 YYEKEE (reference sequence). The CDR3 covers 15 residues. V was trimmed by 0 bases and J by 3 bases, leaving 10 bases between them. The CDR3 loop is CASSLVQGDNQPQHF. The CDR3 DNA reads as TGTGCCAGCAGCTTGGTACAGGGTGACAATCAGCCCCAGCATTTT. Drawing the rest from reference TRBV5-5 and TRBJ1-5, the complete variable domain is DAGVTQSPTHLIKTRGQQVTLRCSPISGHKSVSWYQQVLGQGPQFIFQYYEKEERGRGNFPDRFSARQFPNYSSELNVNALLLGDSALYLCASSLVQGDNQPQHFGDGTRLSIL.

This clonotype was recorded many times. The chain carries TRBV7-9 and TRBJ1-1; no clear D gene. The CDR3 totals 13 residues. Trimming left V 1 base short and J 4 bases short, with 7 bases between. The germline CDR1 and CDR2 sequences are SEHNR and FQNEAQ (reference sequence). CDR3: CASSLGPITEAFF. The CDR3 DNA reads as TGTGCCAGCAGCTTAGGGCCAATCACTGAAGCTTTCTTT.

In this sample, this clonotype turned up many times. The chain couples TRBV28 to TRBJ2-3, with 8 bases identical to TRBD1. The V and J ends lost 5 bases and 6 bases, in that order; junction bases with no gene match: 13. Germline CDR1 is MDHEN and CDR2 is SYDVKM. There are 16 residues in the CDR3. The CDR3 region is CASSHWDDRGIDTQYF. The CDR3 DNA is TGTGCCAGCAGTCATTGGGATGACAGGGGTATTGATACGCAGTATTTT.

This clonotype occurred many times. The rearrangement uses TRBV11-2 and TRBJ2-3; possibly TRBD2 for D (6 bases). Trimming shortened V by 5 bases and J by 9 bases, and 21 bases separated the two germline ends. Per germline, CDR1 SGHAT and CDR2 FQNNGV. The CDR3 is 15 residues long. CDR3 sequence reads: CASSPRGWPQSTQYF. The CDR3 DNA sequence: TGTGCCAGCAGCCCCCGGGGGTGGCCCCAGAGCACGCAGTATTTT.

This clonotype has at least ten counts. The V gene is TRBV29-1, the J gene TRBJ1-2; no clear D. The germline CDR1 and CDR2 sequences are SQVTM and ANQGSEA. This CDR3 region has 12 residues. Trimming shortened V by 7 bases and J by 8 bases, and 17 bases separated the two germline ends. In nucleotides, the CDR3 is TGCAGCGCGTCCGGGCCCCGGGAAGGCTACACCTTC. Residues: CSASGPREGYTF.

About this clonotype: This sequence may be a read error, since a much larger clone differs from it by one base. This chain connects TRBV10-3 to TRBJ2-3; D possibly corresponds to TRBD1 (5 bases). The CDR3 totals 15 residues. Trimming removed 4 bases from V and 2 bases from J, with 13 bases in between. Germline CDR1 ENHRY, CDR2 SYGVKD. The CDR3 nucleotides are TGTGCCATCAGTGGCCCTCAGACAGCCACAGATACGCAGTATTTT. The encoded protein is CAISGPQTATDTQYF.

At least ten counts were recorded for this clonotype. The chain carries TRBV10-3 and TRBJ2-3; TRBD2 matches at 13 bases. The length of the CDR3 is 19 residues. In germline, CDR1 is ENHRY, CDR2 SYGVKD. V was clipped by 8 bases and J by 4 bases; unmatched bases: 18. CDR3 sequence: CAISRRTSGGALSADTQYF. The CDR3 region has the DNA TGTGCCATCTCTAGACGTACTAGCGGGGGGGCCTTAAGCGCAGATACGCAGTATTTT.

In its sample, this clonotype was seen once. The CDR3 region has the DNA TGTGCCAGCAGTGAATACGGCAGAAGTCCTGGAAACACCATATATTTT. This codes for CASSEYGRSPGNTIYF. The chain links TRBV2 to TRBJ1-3; no definite D call. V lost 2 bases, J lost 2 bases, and 13 bases lay in between. Per germline, CDR1 SNHLY and CDR2 FYNNEI. The CDR3 is 16 residues long.

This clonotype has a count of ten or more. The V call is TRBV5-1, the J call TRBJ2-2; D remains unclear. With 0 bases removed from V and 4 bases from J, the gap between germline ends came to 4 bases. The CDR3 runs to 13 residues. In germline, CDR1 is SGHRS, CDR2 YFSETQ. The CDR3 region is CASSLEVTGELFF. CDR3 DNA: TGCGCCAGCAGCTTGGAGGTCACCGGGGAGCTGTTTTTT.

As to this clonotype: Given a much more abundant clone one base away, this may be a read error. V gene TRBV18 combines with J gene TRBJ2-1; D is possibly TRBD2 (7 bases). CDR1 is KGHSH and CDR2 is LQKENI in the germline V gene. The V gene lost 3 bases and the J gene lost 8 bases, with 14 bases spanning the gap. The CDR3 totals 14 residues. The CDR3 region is CASSPSGGRDEQFF. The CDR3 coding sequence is TGTGCCAGCTCACCGTCCGGGGGGCGAGATGAGCAGTTCTTC.

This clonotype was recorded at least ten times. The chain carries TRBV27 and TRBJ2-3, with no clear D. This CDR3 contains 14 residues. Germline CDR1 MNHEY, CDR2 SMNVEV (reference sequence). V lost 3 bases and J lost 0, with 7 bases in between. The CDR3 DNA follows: TGTGCCAGCAGTTTTTTCAGAAGCACAGATACGCAGTATTTT. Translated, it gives CASSFFRSTDTQYF.

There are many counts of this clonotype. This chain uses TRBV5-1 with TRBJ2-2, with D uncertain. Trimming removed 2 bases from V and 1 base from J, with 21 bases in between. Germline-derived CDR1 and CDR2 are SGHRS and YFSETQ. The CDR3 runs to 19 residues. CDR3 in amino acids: CASSFSASGVGLNTGELFF. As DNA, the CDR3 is TGCGCCAGCAGCTTTTCGGCGTCTGGGGTAGGATTGAACACCGGGGAGCTGTTTTTT.

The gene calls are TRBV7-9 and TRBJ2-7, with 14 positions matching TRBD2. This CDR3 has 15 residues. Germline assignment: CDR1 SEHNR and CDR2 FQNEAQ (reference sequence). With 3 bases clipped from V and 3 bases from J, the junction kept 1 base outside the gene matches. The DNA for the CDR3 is TGTGCCAGCAGCTTGACTAGCGGGGGGGACTACGAGCAGTACTTC. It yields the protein CASSLTSGGDYEQYF.

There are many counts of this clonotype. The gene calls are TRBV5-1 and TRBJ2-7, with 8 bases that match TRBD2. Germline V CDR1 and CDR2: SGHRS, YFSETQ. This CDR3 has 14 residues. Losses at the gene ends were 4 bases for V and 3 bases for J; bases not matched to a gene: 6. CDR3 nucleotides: TGCGCCAGCAGCGGAGGACTAGCTTACTACGAGCAGTACTTC. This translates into CASSGGLAYYEQYF.

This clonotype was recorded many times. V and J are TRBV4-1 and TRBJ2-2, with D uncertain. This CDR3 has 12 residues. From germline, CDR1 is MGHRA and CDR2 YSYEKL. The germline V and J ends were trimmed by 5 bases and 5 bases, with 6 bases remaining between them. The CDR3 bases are TGCGCCAGCAGCTCAGTTACCGGGGAGCTGTTTTTT. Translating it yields CASSSVTGELFF.

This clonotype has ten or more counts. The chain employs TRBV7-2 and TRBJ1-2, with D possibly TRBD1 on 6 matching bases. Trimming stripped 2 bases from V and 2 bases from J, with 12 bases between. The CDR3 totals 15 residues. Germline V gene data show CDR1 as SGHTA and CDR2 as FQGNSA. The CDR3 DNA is TGTGCCAGCAGCTTACCAGGGGACGGAAACTATGGCTACACCTTC. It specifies CASSLPGDGNYGYTF.

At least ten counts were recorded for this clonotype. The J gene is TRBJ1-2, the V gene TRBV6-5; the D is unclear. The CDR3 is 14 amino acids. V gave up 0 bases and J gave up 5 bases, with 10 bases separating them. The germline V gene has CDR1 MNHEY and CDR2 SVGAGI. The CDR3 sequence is CASSYSAGVYGYTF. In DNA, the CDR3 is TGTGCCAGCAGTTACTCGGCGGGAGTTTATGGCTACACCTTC.

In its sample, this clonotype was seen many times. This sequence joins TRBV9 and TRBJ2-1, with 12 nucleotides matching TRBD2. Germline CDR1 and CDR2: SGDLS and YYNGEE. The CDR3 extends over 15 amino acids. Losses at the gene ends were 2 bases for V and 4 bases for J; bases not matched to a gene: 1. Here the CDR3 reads CASSVGTSGYNEQFF. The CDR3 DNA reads TGTGCCAGCAGCGTCGGGACTAGCGGGTACAATGAGCAGTTCTTC. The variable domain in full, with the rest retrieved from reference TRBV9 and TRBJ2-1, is DSGVTQTPKHLITATGQRVTLRCSPRSGDLSVYWYQQSLDQGLQFLIQYYNGEERAKGNILERFSAQQFPDLHSELNLSSLELGDSALYFCASSVGTSGYNEQFFGPGTRLTVL.

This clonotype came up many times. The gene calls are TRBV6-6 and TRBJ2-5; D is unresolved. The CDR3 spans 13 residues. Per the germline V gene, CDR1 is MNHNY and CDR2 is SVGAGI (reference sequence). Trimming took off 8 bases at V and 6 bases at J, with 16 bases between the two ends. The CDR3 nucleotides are TGTGCCAGCTCCTCCGAGGACCGCCAGACCCAGTACTTC. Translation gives CASSSEDRQTQYF.

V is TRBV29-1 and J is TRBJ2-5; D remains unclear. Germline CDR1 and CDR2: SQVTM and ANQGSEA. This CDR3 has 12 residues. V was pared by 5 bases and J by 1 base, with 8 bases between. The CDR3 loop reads CSVMDGQETQYF. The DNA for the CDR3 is TGCAGCGTTATGGACGGCCAAGAGACCCAGTACTTC. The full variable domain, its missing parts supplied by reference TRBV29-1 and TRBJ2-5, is SAVISQKPSRDICQRGTSLTIQCQVDSQVTMMFWYRQQPGQSLTLIATANQGSEATYESGFVIDKFPISRPNLTFSTLTVSNMSPEDSSIYLCSVMDGQETQYFGPGTRLLVL.